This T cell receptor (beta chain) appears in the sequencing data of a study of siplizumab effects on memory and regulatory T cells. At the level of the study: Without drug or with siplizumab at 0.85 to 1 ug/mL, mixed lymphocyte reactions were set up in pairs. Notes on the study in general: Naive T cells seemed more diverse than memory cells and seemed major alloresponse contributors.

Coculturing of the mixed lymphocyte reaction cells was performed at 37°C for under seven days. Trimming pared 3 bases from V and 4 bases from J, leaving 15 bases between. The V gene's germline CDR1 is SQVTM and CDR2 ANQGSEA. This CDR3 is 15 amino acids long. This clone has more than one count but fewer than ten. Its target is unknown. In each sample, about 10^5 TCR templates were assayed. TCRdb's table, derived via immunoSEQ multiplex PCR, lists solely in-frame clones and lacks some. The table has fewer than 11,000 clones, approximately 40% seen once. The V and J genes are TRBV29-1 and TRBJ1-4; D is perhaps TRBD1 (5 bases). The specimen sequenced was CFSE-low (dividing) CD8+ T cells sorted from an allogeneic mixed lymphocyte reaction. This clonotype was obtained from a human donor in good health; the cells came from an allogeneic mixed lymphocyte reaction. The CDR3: CSVDLSGSSNEKLFF. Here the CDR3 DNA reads TGCAGCGTTGACCTTTCAGGGAGCAGTAATGAAAAACTGTTTTTT. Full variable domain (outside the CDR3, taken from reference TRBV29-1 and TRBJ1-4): SAVISQKPSRDICQRGTSLTIQCQVDSQVTMMFWYRQQPGQSLTLIATANQGSEATYESGFVIDKFPISRPNLTFSTLTVSNMSPEDSSIYLCSVDLSGSSNEKLFFGSGTQLSVL.